Each of the 16 T cell receptor beta chains below was sequenced from the same sample in a study of blood T cell repertoires in COVID-19. Assay used: immunoSEQ multiplex PCR; TCRdb lists only in-frame clones, some missing. The table includes 85,000 to 130,000 clones, roughly two thirds detected once. Sequenced sample: peripheral blood. These receptors all stem from a human donor with acute or convalescent COVID-19. The donor label of this sample is uncertain.

The chain has TRBV19 and TRBJ1-4, with 11 bases matching TRBD1. Germline assignment: CDR1 LNHDA and CDR2 SQIVND (reference sequence). J lost 4 bases, V lost 5 bases, and 6 bases had no gene match. CDR3 size: 16 residues. The CDR3 nucleotides are TGTGCCAGTAGTTCCGGGACAGGGGGACATAATGAAAAACTGTTTTTT. It is translated as CASSSGTGGHNEKLFF.

This clone came up many times. The V gene is TRBV5-5, the J gene TRBJ1-3; D gene uncertain. The CDR3 length is 16 residues. CDR1 is SGHKS, CDR2 YYEKEE, per germline (reference sequence). Deletions cut 3 bases from V and 0 bases from J, with 13 bases between. This chain's CDR3 is CASSSGDVVSGNTIYF. CDR3 nucleotides: TGTGCCAGCAGCTCGGGAGATGTCGTCTCTGGAAACACCATATATTTT. Full variable domain (outside the CDR3, taken from reference TRBV5-5 and TRBJ1-3): DAGVTQSPTHLIKTRGQQVTLRCSPISGHKSVSWYQQVLGQGPQFIFQYYEKEERGRGNFPDRFSARQFPNYSSELNVNALLLGDSALYLCASSSGDVVSGNTIYFGEGSWLTVV.

The V and J genes are TRBV5-1 and TRBJ1-2, with D possibly being TRBD1 (6 bases). The CDR3 spans 14 residues. V was cut by 4 bases and J by 6 bases, with 16 bases left in between. The V gene's germline CDR1 is SGHRS and CDR2 YFSETQ. The chain's CDR3 is CASSAVGGLNGYTF. Here the CDR3 DNA reads TGCGCCAGCAGCGCCGTGGGGGGGCTGAATGGCTACACCTTC. The full variable domain, with the rest looked up from reference TRBV5-1 and TRBJ1-2, is KAGVTQTPRYLIKTRGQQVTLSCSPISGHRSVSWYQQTPGQGLQFLFEYFSETQRNKGNFPGRFSGRQFSNSRSEMNVSTLELGDSALYLCASSAVGGLNGYTFGSGTRLTVV.

The V and J genes are TRBV4-2 and TRBJ1-5; TRBD1 matches at 8 bases. Germline CDR1 is LGHNA and CDR2 is YNFKEQ. J gave up 7 bases and V 3 bases, and 8 bases lay outside the gene matches. CDR3 length equals 15 residues. The CDR3 DNA reads as TGTGCCAGCAGCCAGGACAGGGTTTCCGGCCAGCCCCAGCATTTT. This encodes CASSQDRVSGQPQHF.

The V and J genes are TRBV5-8 and TRBJ2-5; 13 positions agree with TRBD2. CDR3 size: 16 residues. Trimming took 4 bases from V and 2 from J; bases not matched to a gene: 5. Per the germline V gene, CDR1 is SGHTS and CDR2 is YDEGEE. The CDR3 is CASSPGTSGVQETQYF. CDR3 DNA: TGTGCCAGCAGCCCCGGGACTAGCGGGGTTCAAGAGACCCAGTACTTC. Full variable domain (outside the CDR3, taken from reference TRBV5-8 and TRBJ2-5): EAGVTQSPTHLIKTRGQQATLRCSPISGHTSVYWYQQALGLGLQFLLWYDEGEERNRGNFPPRFSGRQFPNYSSELNVNALELEDSALYLCASSPGTSGVQETQYFGPGTRLLVL.

This clone was found many times. The chain combines TRBV30 with TRBJ2-5; 10 bases agree with TRBD1. The CDR3 extends over 13 amino acids. Trimming took 5 bases from V and 5 from J; bases not matched to a gene: 5. The germline V gene has CDR1 GTSNPN and CDR2 SVGIG (reference sequence). CDR3 bases: TGTGCCTGGCGACAGGGGGCTGGGGAGACCCAGTACTTC. It specifies CAWRQGAGETQYF.

V is TRBV3-1 (or the pseudogene TRBV3-2) and J is TRBJ1-2; TRBD1 is a possible D gene (5 bases). The V end lost 3 bases, the J end lost 2 bases, and 7 bases lay between the germline ends. The CDR3 extends over 13 amino acids. Germline values: CDR1 LGHDT, CDR2 YNNKEL (reference sequence). This CDR3 is CASSHKGNYGYTF. The CDR3 region has the DNA TGTGCCAGCAGCCATAAGGGGAACTATGGCTACACCTTC.

This clone was picked up one time. J is TRBJ1-1 and V is TRBV19; weak D call: TRBD1 (6 bases). CDR1 and CDR2 (germline): LNHDA, SQIVND (reference sequence). The CDR3 consists of 13 residues. The germline V and J ends were trimmed by 10 bases and 1 base, with 13 bases remaining between them. Here the CDR3 DNA reads TGTGCCACACAGGGAAGGGCGAACACTGAAGCTTTCTTT. Encoded protein: CATQGRANTEAFF.

The rearrangement links TRBV7-9 to TRBJ1-1; 8 bases are a match to TRBD1. CDR1 SEHNR and CDR2 FQNEAQ come from the germline V gene (reference sequence). The CDR3 spans 14 residues. The ends lost 5 bases at V and 1 base at J; junction bases unmatched: 3. DNA of the CDR3: TGTGCCAGCAGCCCCGGACAGGGGAACACTGAAGCTTTCTTT. It is translated as CASSPGQGNTEAFF. Variable domain in full (rest from reference TRBV7-9 and TRBJ1-1): DTGVSQNPRHKITKRGQNVTFRCDPISEHNRLYWYRQTLGQGPEFLTYFQNEAQLEKSRLLSDRFSAERPKGSFSTLEIQRTEQGDSAMYLCASSPGQGNTEAFFGQGTRLTVV.

The chain has TRBV14 and TRBJ2-7; D gene ambiguous. The V gene's germline CDR1 is SGHDN and CDR2 FVKESK. This CDR3 spans 12 amino acids. The ends were cut back, 3 bases at V and 4 bases at J, with 7 bases in the middle. The CDR3 nucleotides read TGTGCCAGCAGCCATGAGGAGTACGAGCAGTACTTC. Its protein product is CASSHEEYEQYF. The full variable domain, with the rest looked up from reference TRBV14 and TRBJ2-7, is EAGVTQFPSHSVIEKGQTVTLRCDPISGHDNLYWYRRVMGKEIKFLLHFVKESKQDESGMPNNRFLAERTGGTYSTLKVQPAELEDSGVYFCASSHEEYEQYFGPGTRLTVT.

The V and J genes are TRBV3-1 (or the pseudogene TRBV3-2) and TRBJ1-3; D may be TRBD1 (5 bases). CDR1 and CDR2 from the germline V gene are LGHDT and YNNKEL (reference sequence). The V end was cut by 11 bases, the J end by 2 bases, with 13 bases between. CDR3 length equals 13 residues. CDR3 DNA: TGTGCCGTCGGGGGGATCGCTGGAAACACCATATATTTT. This translates into CAVGGIAGNTIYF.

The rearrangement uses TRBV9 and TRBJ1-1; D may be TRBD1 (6 bases). The CDR3 has 15 residues. V was trimmed by 4 bases and J by 1 base, leaving 14 bases between them. Germline V lookup: CDR1 SGDLS, CDR2 YYNGEE. The CDR3 loop is CASSFSGGPNTEAFF. In DNA, the CDR3 is TGTGCCAGCAGCTTCAGTGGGGGCCCGAACACTGAAGCTTTCTTT.

The V call is TRBV5-4, the J call TRBJ2-1; 13 bases align to TRBD2. Germline trimming cut 4 bases from V and 5 bases from J; bases unmatched to any gene: 6. CDR3 length equals 16 residues. The germline gives CDR1 SGHNT, CDR2 YYREEE (reference sequence). CDR3 amino acids: CASSLPGLAGDNEQFF. In DNA, the CDR3 is TGTGCCAGCAGCCTCCCCGGACTAGCGGGGGACAATGAGCAGTTCTTC.

The sample holds one count of this clone. The chain employs TRBV5-6 and TRBJ2-1; tentative D call: TRBD2 (6 bases). Germline V lookup: CDR1 SGHDT, CDR2 YYEEEE. The CDR3 totals 14 residues. V lost 7 bases and J lost 2, with 13 bases in between. CDR3: CASGRGITYNEQFF. The CDR3, as DNA: TGTGCCAGCGGGCGGGGCATTACCTACAATGAGCAGTTCTTC.

The sample holds a few counts of this clone. The V call is TRBV2, the J call TRBJ1-1; 8 bases match TRBD1. With 4 bases clipped from V and 1 base from J, the junction kept 5 bases outside the gene matches. There are 15 residues in the CDR3. CDR1 and CDR2 (germline): SNHLY, FYNNEI. CDR3 in DNA: TGTGCCAGCAGTGGAAGACAGGGGTGGAACACTGAAGCTTTCTTT. Translated, it gives CASSGRQGWNTEAFF.

This chain links TRBV7-2 with TRBJ1-2; the D gene is possibly TRBD1 (5 bases). The V end lost 1 base, the J end lost 8 bases, and 14 bases lay between the germline ends. The CDR3 sequence is 14 residues long. The V gene's germline CDR1 is SGHTA and CDR2 FQGNSA. The CDR3 region is CASSLEYRQGGYTF. CDR3 nucleotide sequence: TGTGCCAGCAGCTTAGAGTACAGGCAGGGAGGCTACACCTTC.